The 26 T cell receptor beta chains below come from one sample, sequenced in a study of long-term antiretroviral therapy in people with HIV. Samples were assayed with immunoSEQ v3.0 at survey level. Generated by immunoSEQ multiplex PCR, the TCRdb table keeps only in-frame clones and is missing some. The sample has more than 15,000 clones, about three quarters seen once. The sequencing used unsorted PBMCs, collected at the start of antiretroviral therapy, before treatment. The receptors derive from a woman in her thirties or forties with HIV.

This chain connects TRBV2 to TRBJ1-4, with a possible D match to TRBD1 (5 bases). V was trimmed by 6 bases and J by 12 bases, leaving 11 bases between them. The CDR3 runs to 11 residues. Germline CDR1 is SNHLY and CDR2 is FYNNEI. CDR3 in amino acids: CASREGIELFF. CDR3 sequence (DNA): TGTGCCAGCAGGGAGGGGATAGAACTGTTTTTT.

This rearrangement joins TRBV7-9 to TRBJ2-3; 10 positions agree with TRBD2. With V trimmed by 3 bases and J by 4 bases, 13 bases remained unmatched. The CDR3 contains 18 residues. Germline CDR1 is SEHNR and CDR2 is FQNEAQ (reference sequence). The CDR3, as DNA: TGTGCCAGCAGCTTGAGTAGCGGGGGGCCCCTACTCGCAGATACGCAGTATTTT. Protein: CASSLSSGGPLLADTQYF.

This chain connects TRBV21-1 to TRBJ2-2; TRBD2 is the table's D call and was not checked against the DNA. TRBV21-1 is labeled a pseudogene. The CDR3 extends over 14 amino acids. This CDR3 reads CASSPAGATGELFF. The CDR3 DNA sequence: TGTGCCAGCAGCCCCGCGGGGGCCACCGGGGAGCTGTTTTTT.

The chain recombines TRBV5-1 with TRBJ2-2; perhaps TRBD2 as D (6 bases). The CDR3 is made up of 16 amino acids. The V and J ends lost 3 bases and 6 bases respectively, with 18 bases between them. Germline CDR1 and CDR2: SGHRS and YFSETQ. Here the CDR3 DNA reads TGCGCCAGCAGCTCGCCACGGGCGGGGATGGCCGGGGAGCTGTTTTTT. Encoded protein: CASSSPRAGMAGELFF.

This rearrangement joins TRBV9 to TRBJ1-3; tentatively, D is TRBD1 (5 bases). Germline CDR1 and CDR2: SGDLS and YYNGEE. V lost 2 bases to trimming and J lost 2 bases, with 5 bases between them. The CDR3 consists of 13 residues. DNA for the CDR3: TGTGCCAGCAGCGTGACAGCTGGAAACACCATATATTTT. Translated, it gives CASSVTAGNTIYF.

The chain recombines TRBV19 with TRBJ1-2; D uncertain. The V and J ends lost 3 bases and 2 bases respectively, with 7 bases between them. This CDR3 is built from 13 residues. Per germline, CDR1 LNHDA and CDR2 SQIVND (reference sequence). DNA of the CDR3: TGTGCCAGTAGTATGGAGACGAACTATGGCTACACCTTC. This codes for CASSMETNYGYTF.

This chain links TRBV5-1 with TRBJ1-1; TRBD1 matches 7 bases. This CDR3 contains 14 residues. Germline trimming cut 3 bases from V and 6 bases from J; bases unmatched to any gene: 8. From germline, CDR1 is SGHRS and CDR2 YFSETQ. CDR3 sequence: CASSSPGGLAEAFF. The DNA for the CDR3 is TGCGCCAGCAGCTCTCCAGGGGGACTCGCTGAAGCTTTCTTT.

V usage is TRBV14 and J usage is TRBJ1-6; 9 bases map to TRBD1. Trimming removed 4 bases from V and 10 bases from J; junction bases left unmatched: 8. CDR1 and CDR2 (germline): SGHDN, FVKESK. The CDR3 has 15 amino acids. The CDR3 loop is CASSLSLTGGSPLHF. CDR3 coding DNA: TGTGCCAGCAGCCTTTCCTTGACAGGGGGATCACCCCTCCACTTT.

The CDR3 DNA reads TGCGCCAGCAGCCAAGTCGATATGGGACTAGCGGGGCACAATGAGCAGTTCTTC. Translating it yields CASSQVDMGLAGHNEQFF. The V gene is TRBV4-1, the J gene TRBJ2-1, with TRBD2 matching over 13 bases. Trimming cost V 1 base and J 5 bases; bases outside gene matches: 8. The CDR3 has 18 amino acids. The germline gives CDR1 MGHRA, CDR2 YSYEKL.

The chain couples TRBV6-5 to TRBJ1-6; no reliable D call. Germline values: CDR1 MNHEY, CDR2 SVGAGI. The CDR3 spans 12 residues. V was shortened by 7 bases and J by 7 bases, with 8 bases between the two germline ends. The CDR3 spells CASMSTNSPLHF. CDR3 nucleotide sequence: TGTGCCAGCATGAGCACCAATTCACCCCTCCACTTT.

The V call is TRBV19, the J call TRBJ1-5; 8 nucleotides line up with TRBD1. After removal of 4 bases from V and 7 bases from J, the junction contained 12 bases not matched to a gene. CDR1 is LNHDA and CDR2 is SQIVND in the germline V gene (reference sequence). This CDR3 region has 16 residues. The CDR3 region is CASSNHNRTGLQPQHF. CDR3 coding DNA: TGTGCCAGTAGTAACCACAATAGGACAGGGTTGCAGCCCCAGCATTTT.

A few counts support this clone. The chain employs TRBV30 and TRBJ1-1; D not resolved. Germline-derived CDR1 and CDR2 are GTSNPN and SVGIG (reference sequence). V shed 0 bases and J shed 2 bases, with 13 bases lying between them. The CDR3 runs 15 residues. The CDR3 is CAWSVGWGRNTEAFF. CDR3 nucleotide sequence: TGTGCCTGGAGTGTGGGGTGGGGAAGAAACACTGAAGCTTTCTTT.

The chain is built from TRBV25-1 and TRBJ1-2; 9 nucleotides agree with TRBD1. The junction had 2 bases not matched to a gene; V was cut back by 4 bases and J by 5 bases. Germline V gives CDR1 MGHDK, CDR2 SYGVNS. This CDR3 is 13 amino acids long. The CDR3 spells CASSGDRVYGYTF. As DNA, the CDR3 is TGTGCCAGCAGTGGGGACAGGGTTTATGGCTACACCTTC.

The rearrangement uses TRBV28 and TRBJ2-7, with TRBD2 matching over 15 bases. This CDR3 contains 17 residues. The V and J ends lost 3 bases and 3 bases, in that order; junction bases with no gene match: 6. The germline gives CDR1 MDHEN, CDR2 SYDVKM. The CDR3 sequence is CASSFGTSGGFDYEQYF. The DNA of the CDR3 is TGTGCCAGCAGTTTCGGGACTAGCGGGGGGTTCGACTACGAGCAGTACTTC.

V gene TRBV7-2 combines with J gene TRBJ2-5; D possibly matches TRBD1 or TRBD2 (6 bases each). V was trimmed by 1 base and J by 2 bases, leaving 11 bases between them. Germline V CDR1 and CDR2: SGHTA, FQGNSA. This CDR3 region has 15 residues. CDR3 nucleotides: TGTGCCAGCAGCTTAGTTGGGGGGCCTCAAGAGACCCAGTACTTC. Translation gives CASSLVGGPQETQYF. The entire variable domain, with the rest obtained from reference TRBV7-2 and TRBJ2-5, is as follows: GAGVSQSPSNKVTEKGKDVELRCDPISGHTALYWYRQSLGQGLEFLIYFQGNSAPDKSGLPSDRFSAERTGGSVSTLTIQRTQQEDSAVYLCASSLVGGPQETQYFGPGTRLLVL.

The chain uses TRBV18 and TRBJ2-3; D is possibly TRBD2 (6 bases). The germline CDR1 and CDR2 sequences are KGHSH and LQKENI. V lost 3 bases to trimming and J lost 3 bases, with 7 bases between them. The CDR3 totals 13 residues. The CDR3 spells CASSPGGTDTQYF. The CDR3 nucleotides read TGTGCCAGCTCACCGGGGGGAACAGATACGCAGTATTTT.

The V call is TRBV10-3, the J call TRBJ2-1; 10 nucleotides align to TRBD2. The germline V gene has CDR1 ENHRY and CDR2 SYGVKD. The CDR3 sequence is 14 residues long. With 8 bases clipped from V and 7 bases from J, the junction kept 8 bases outside the gene matches. CDR3 DNA: TGTGCCATCGAGCGGGGGGGCTCGAGGAATGAGCAGTTCTTC. It translates to CAIERGGSRNEQFF.

This sequence joins TRBV5-8 and TRBJ2-4; possibly TRBD1 for D (5 bases). Between the trimmed V and J ends, which lost 2 bases and 1 base, there was a span of 7 bases. Looked up from germline, CDR1 is SGHTS and CDR2 is YDEGEE. The CDR3 sequence is 14 residues long. CDR3 sequence: CASSFRAAKNIQYF. In nucleotides, the CDR3 is TGTGCCAGCAGCTTCAGGGCGGCCAAAAACATTCAGTACTTC.

The chain carries TRBV7-2 and TRBJ2-7, with D unclear. CDR3 length: 10 amino acids. The germline V gene has CDR1 SGHTA and CDR2 FQGNSA. V lost 2 bases, J lost 5 bases, and 1 base lay in between. The CDR3 bases are TGTGCCAGCAGCTTACACGAGCAGTACTTC. It translates to CASSLHEQYF.

Only one count was recorded for this clone. For the CDR3, the DNA is TGTGCCAGCAGCCCCGGACAGGTTAGCAATGAAAAACTGTTTTTT. It codes for CASSPGQVSNEKLFF. This sequence joins TRBV9 and TRBJ1-4, with TRBD1 matching 7 bases. Germline CDR1 is SGDLS and CDR2 is YYNGEE. The V and J ends lost 4 bases and 5 bases, in that order; junction bases with no gene match: 8. The CDR3 runs to 15 residues.

DNA for the CDR3: TGCGCCAGCAGCACCGCGGCCGACTCGGACCAAGAGACCCAGTACTTC. This sequence encodes CASSTAADSDQETQYF. The V and J genes are TRBV5-1 and TRBJ2-5; D is unresolved. Germline V gives CDR1 SGHRS, CDR2 YFSETQ. The CDR3 totals 16 residues. V was clipped by 4 bases and J by 0 bases, with 16 bases between them.

The chain is built from TRBV4-2 and TRBJ2-7; 7 nucleotides line up with TRBD2. The germline CDR1 and CDR2 sequences are LGHNA and YNFKEQ. This CDR3 contains 14 residues. After removal of 1 base from V and 6 bases from J, the junction contained 6 bases not matched to a gene. CDR3 coding DNA: TGTGCCAGCAGCCAAGCGGGGAGGGCGGGCGAGCAGTACTTC. The encoded protein is CASSQAGRAGEQYF.

In DNA form, the CDR3 reads TGCGCCAGCAGCCAAGAATGGTGGGGGATGACAGGTAACACTGAAGCTTTCTTT. It encodes CASSQEWWGMTGNTEAFF. The chain joins TRBV4-3 to TRBJ1-1, with D perhaps matching TRBD1 (6 bases). This CDR3 spans 18 amino acids. Trimming pared 0 bases from V and 2 bases from J, leaving 19 bases between. CDR1 LGHNA and CDR2 YSLEER come from the germline V gene.

The rearrangement links TRBV4-3 to TRBJ2-3, with D maybe TRBD1 (6 bases). Germline V lookup: CDR1 LGHNA, CDR2 YSLEER. The CDR3 totals 17 residues. V lost 2 bases and J 4 bases, leaving 19 bases between the germline ends. CDR3 bases: TGCGCCAGCAGCCAACGTCCGGGACATTGGGGACCAGATACGCAGTATTTT. It encodes CASSQRPGHWGPDTQYF.

The V and J genes are TRBV28 and TRBJ2-7; a possible D gene is TRBD2 (5 bases). Between the trimmed V and J ends, which lost 2 bases and 1 base, there was a span of 12 bases. There are 15 residues in the CDR3. Germline CDR1 MDHEN, CDR2 SYDVKM. The CDR3 DNA follows: TGTGCCAGCAGTTTAGCGGTACGGGGTTCCTACGAGCAGTACTTC. As protein: CASSLAVRGSYEQYF.

The chain carries TRBV7-8 and TRBJ2-1; TRBD2 agrees at 7 bases. There are 15 residues in the CDR3. With 5 bases clipped from V and 1 base from J, the junction kept 5 bases outside the gene matches. Germline V gives CDR1 SGHVS, CDR2 FQNEAQ. CDR3 protein: CASSLRAGSYNEQFF. In nucleotides, the CDR3 is TGTGCCAGCAGCCTAAGAGCGGGATCCTACAATGAGCAGTTCTTC.